This T cell receptor beta chain was identified during a study of OX40 agonist ivuxolimab in advanced cancers. Study-level background: The study enrolled dose-escalation patients with hepatocellular carcinoma, melanoma, renal cell or head and neck cancer. Three patients got partial responses; one had hepatocellular carcinoma and two had cutaneous melanoma. Points from the study as a whole: In general, CD8+ T cells held more expanded clones than CD4+ did, on average.

With respect to this clone: Its cognate antigen is unknown.

This table comes from immunoSEQ multiplex PCR, and its TCRdb copy is limited to in-frame clones, with some not included. The repertoire holds under 85,000 clones, with about 89% as singletons. This CDR3 comprises 14 residues. V was clipped by 6 bases and J by 1 base, with 15 bases between them. CDR1 and CDR2 from the germline V gene are SQVTM and ANQGSEA. The sequencing used CD4+ or CD8+ T cells sorted from blood, collected in a trial of the OX40 agonist ivuxolimab. This TCR was recovered from an adult with an advanced solid tumor such as melanoma, head and neck, liver or kidney cancer. The chain employs TRBV29-1 and TRBJ1-1; D is perhaps TRBD1 (6 bases). CDR3 loop: CSVEIATGNTEAFF. The CDR3, as DNA: TGCAGCGTCGAGATCGCGACAGGGAACACTGAAGCTTTCTTT.